The 30 T cell receptor beta chains in this list originate from one sample, sequenced in a study of T cells after yellow fever vaccination. TCRdb passed the 5' RACE reads through MiXCR, listing each CDR3 protein once. This sample has approximately 550,000 distinct CDR3 sequences, with roughly 21% found just once. Here the sequenced sample was PBMCs, taken 15 days after the yellow fever booster vaccination. These receptors came from a man aged 25 to 40 who received the YFV17D yellow fever vaccine.

This clonotype was seen a few times. V usage is TRBV9 and J usage is TRBJ2-1; TRBD2 agrees at 12 bases. The V gene's germline CDR1 is SGDLS and CDR2 YYNGEE. Losses at the gene ends were 0 bases for V and 13 bases for J; bases not matched to a gene: 8. The CDR3 spans 15 residues. CDR3 amino acids: CASSVGLAGGPYQFF. CDR3 bases: TGTGCCAGCAGCGTAGGGCTAGCGGGAGGGCCGTATCAGTTCTTC.

V usage is TRBV7-2 and J usage is TRBJ2-1; no firm D call. Trimming took 3 bases from V and 9 from J, leaving 12 bases between them. Germline assignment: CDR1 SGHTA and CDR2 FQGNSA. The CDR3 loop spans 13 amino acids. CDR3 DNA: TGTGCCAGCAGCTTGAGAGACCTGACTGAGCAGTTCTTC. Translated, it gives CASSLRDLTEQFF.

This rearrangement joins TRBV12-3 or TRBV12-4 to TRBJ2-1, with D uncertain. With 7 bases removed from V and 7 bases from J, the gap between germline ends came to 8 bases. The CDR3 is 11 amino acids. The DNA for the CDR3 is TGTGCCAGCACCCTCCTTAATGAGCAGTTCTTC. It codes for CASTLLNEQFF.

This chain joins TRBV4-2 and TRBJ2-2; D gene unclear. CDR1 is LGHNA, CDR2 YNFKEQ, per germline. The V end lost 0 bases, the J end lost 4 bases, and 9 bases lay between the germline ends. CDR3 length equals 15 residues. CDR3 sequence: CASSQEGWGTGELFF. DNA for the CDR3: TGTGCCAGCAGCCAAGAGGGATGGGGCACCGGGGAGCTGTTTTTT.

The chain combines TRBV20-1 with TRBJ2-1; D is possibly TRBD2 (6 bases). This CDR3 region has 15 residues. The germline gives CDR1 DFQATT, CDR2 SNEGSKA (reference sequence). V was clipped by 5 bases and J by 5 bases, with 19 bases between them. This CDR3 reads CSAGQRAGLDNEQFF. The CDR3 bases are TGCAGTGCTGGCCAGAGGGCGGGACTCGACAATGAGCAGTTCTTC.

The chain uses TRBV12-3 or TRBV12-4 and TRBJ2-5; no clear D. The CDR3 consists of 13 residues. The V and J ends lost 6 bases and 1 base respectively, with 9 bases between them. In DNA, the CDR3 is TGTGCCAGCAGCTACACTATCCAAGAGACCCAGTACTTC. Amino acids: CASSYTIQETQYF.

The V call is TRBV20-1, the J call TRBJ2-1; D is undetermined. V lost 6 bases and J lost 3, with 12 bases in between. The CDR3 consists of 13 residues. The germline V gene has CDR1 DFQATT and CDR2 SNEGSKA (reference sequence). The CDR3 spells CSASPRIYNEQFF. DNA for the CDR3: TGCAGTGCGTCCCCAAGGATCTACAATGAGCAGTTCTTC.

The chain carries TRBV29-1 and TRBJ2-7, with 11 bases aligning to TRBD2. Per the germline V gene, CDR1 is SQVTM and CDR2 is ANQGSEA. This CDR3 is built from 16 residues. V was clipped by 1 base and J by 6 bases; unmatched bases: 11. CDR3 protein: CSVEGPWASGRFEQYF. The CDR3 nucleotides read TGCAGCGTTGAAGGCCCTTGGGCTAGCGGGAGGTTCGAGCAGTACTTC.

This clonotype was recorded a few times. The genes are TRBV6-4 and TRBJ2-1; weak D call: TRBD2 (6 bases). Germline-derived CDR1 and CDR2 are MRHNA and SNTAGT. Between the trimmed V and J ends, which lost 3 bases and 6 bases, there was a span of 18 bases. The CDR3 extends over 16 amino acids. The CDR3 here is CASSELWGTAGNEQFF. The CDR3 nucleotides are TGTGCCAGCAGTGAACTCTGGGGGACTGCAGGCAATGAGCAGTTCTTC.

This clonotype has just a few counts. This sequence joins TRBV4-3 and TRBJ2-3, with 7 positions matching TRBD1. Unmatched junction bases numbered 7, after V lost 2 bases and J lost 5 bases. The V gene's germline CDR1 is LGHNA and CDR2 YSLEER. The CDR3 is 15 residues long. The CDR3 DNA reads TGCGCCAGCAGCCAATTCACAGGGGAAGGAGATACGCAGTATTTT. Protein sequence: CASSQFTGEGDTQYF.

The V gene is TRBV13, the J gene TRBJ2-2; D unresolved. Germline CDR1 is PRHDT and CDR2 is FYEKMQ (reference sequence). V gave up 8 bases and J gave up 5 bases, with 12 bases separating them. The CDR3 loop spans 13 amino acids. The CDR3 here is CASRRLGTGELFF. In DNA, the CDR3 is TGTGCCAGCCGACGTCTAGGGACCGGGGAGCTGTTTTTT.

This chain connects TRBV12-3 or TRBV12-4 to TRBJ2-5, with D tentatively TRBD2 (6 bases). The V end was cut by 6 bases, the J end by 2 bases, with 16 bases between. The CDR3 is 15 residues long. CDR3 protein: CASSGGTWGQETQYF. CDR3 coding DNA: TGTGCCAGCAGCGGAGGGACTTGGGGACAAGAGACCCAGTACTTC.

CDR3 loop: CATVGTGEYEQYF. The CDR3 region has the DNA TGTGCCACGGTAGGGACAGGGGAGTACGAGCAGTACTTC. This sequence joins TRBV19 and TRBJ2-7, with 10 nucleotides matching TRBD1. Germline trimming cut 10 bases from V and 4 bases from J; bases unmatched to any gene: 7. The germline V gene has CDR1 LNHDA and CDR2 SQIVND (reference sequence). CDR3 length equals 13 residues.

The chain couples TRBV6-1 to TRBJ1-5; D gene ambiguous. The CDR3 covers 15 residues. CDR1 and CDR2 (germline): MNHNS, SASEGT. The germline V and J ends were trimmed by 6 bases and 1 base, with 13 bases remaining between them. The CDR3 coding sequence is TGTGCCAGCAGATTTGGACGGCTGAGCAATCAGCCCCAGCATTTT. Amino acid sequence: CASRFGRLSNQPQHF.

The chain joins TRBV7-9 to TRBJ2-7; D call uncertain. CDR1 is SEHNR and CDR2 is FQNEAQ in the germline V gene (reference sequence). The ends were cut back, 4 bases at V and 3 bases at J, with 13 bases in the middle. The CDR3 sequence is 14 residues long. The CDR3 nucleotides are TGTGCCAGCAGCTCGACCCCCCGCGGCTACGAGCAGTACTTC. It specifies CASSSTPRGYEQYF.

This clonotype has at least ten counts. This chain links TRBV6-4 with TRBJ2-7, with 13 nucleotides matching TRBD2. V lost 5 bases, J lost 0 bases, and 13 bases stayed unmatched. CDR3 length: 19 amino acids. CDR1 is MRHNA, CDR2 SNTAGT, per germline. The CDR3 sequence: CASSNLGLAGEGSSYEQYF. The CDR3 DNA reads as TGTGCCAGCAGTAACCTTGGACTAGCGGGAGAGGGGAGCTCCTACGAGCAGTACTTC.

There are a few counts of this clonotype. The V and J genes are TRBV7-8 and TRBJ2-4, with a possible D match to TRBD2 (5 bases). CDR1 SGHVS and CDR2 FQNEAQ come from the germline V gene. Trimming took 5 bases from V and 1 from J, leaving 21 bases between them. The CDR3 length is 18 residues. In DNA form, the CDR3 reads TGTGCCAGCAGCCCCCCCCTAGGAGTCGCGGGTGCCAAAAACATTCAGTACTTC. As protein: CASSPPLGVAGAKNIQYF.

The chain carries TRBV25-1 and TRBJ1-4, with D possibly matching TRBD1 (6 bases). This CDR3 region has 13 residues. The V and J ends lost 4 bases and 8 bases respectively, with 11 bases between them. Germline values: CDR1 MGHDK, CDR2 SYGVNS. The CDR3 DNA follows: TGTGCCAGCAGTGTAACAGGGTTAGAAAAACTGTTTTTT. Its protein is CASSVTGLEKLFF.

In this sample, this clonotype turned up a few times. This chain uses TRBV2 with TRBJ1-5, with no clear D. The V end lost 2 bases, the J end lost 4 bases, and 6 bases lay between the germline ends. CDR1 SNHLY and CDR2 FYNNEI come from the germline V gene. This CDR3 spans 13 amino acids. This CDR3 reads CASSERVNQPQHF. CDR3 DNA: TGTGCCAGCAGTGAACGGGTAAATCAGCCCCAGCATTTT.

The V call is TRBV7-2, the J call TRBJ2-7; D is possibly TRBD2 (5 bases). Germline V gene data show CDR1 as SGHTA and CDR2 as FQGNSA. V was pared by 1 base and J by 9 bases, with 10 bases between. This CDR3 is 12 amino acids long. The CDR3 sequence is CASSLGGGGQYF. The CDR3 DNA reads as TGTGCCAGCAGCTTAGGTGGCGGAGGGCAGTACTTC.

Only a few counts were recorded for this clonotype. The rearrangement joins TRBV12-3 or TRBV12-4 to TRBJ2-3; TRBD2 might be the D (6 bases). Trimming removed 3 bases from V and 4 bases from J, with 8 bases in between. This CDR3 is 13 amino acids long. The CDR3 region is CASSFVAADTQYF. CDR3 nucleotide sequence: TGTGCCAGCAGTTTCGTAGCGGCAGATACGCAGTATTTT.

This clonotype was observed a few times. This rearrangement joins TRBV7-2 to TRBJ2-5; D gene ambiguous. CDR3 length: 13 residues. Deletions cut 4 bases from V and 4 bases from J, with 10 bases between. Germline CDR1 reads SGHTA; CDR2 reads FQGNSA. CDR3 bases: TGTGCCAGCAGCTCTACCTTGGGAGAGACCCAGTACTTC. It specifies CASSSTLGETQYF.

This clonotype came up a few times. The rearrangement links TRBV5-1 to TRBJ2-2; D not certain. Germline-derived CDR1 and CDR2 are SGHRS and YFSETQ. The ends were cut back, 0 bases at V and 0 bases at J, with 9 bases in the middle. The CDR3 sequence is 16 residues long. The DNA for the CDR3 is TGCGCCAGCAGCTTGGCCCCAGGACCGAACACCGGGGAGCTGTTTTTT. Translating it yields CASSLAPGPNTGELFF.

This clonotype was picked up a small number of times. The chain uses TRBV3-1 and TRBJ2-1; no reliable D call. Trimming stripped 3 bases from V and 7 bases from J, with 4 bases between. Germline lookup yields CDR1 LGHDT and CDR2 YNNKEL (reference sequence). CDR3 length: 11 amino acids. The CDR3 reads CASSHLNEQFF. DNA for the CDR3: TGTGCCAGCAGCCACTTAAATGAGCAGTTCTTC.

This clonotype was recorded a few times. The CDR3: CASSQASGGYHFNEQFF. CDR3 DNA: TGTGCCAGCAGCCAAGCCTCCGGAGGTTATCACTTCAATGAGCAGTTCTTC. The chain joins TRBV3-1 to TRBJ2-1; D is perhaps TRBD2 (5 bases). Trimming took 1 base from V and 6 from J, leaving 19 bases between them. The CDR3 has 17 amino acids. Per germline, CDR1 LGHDT and CDR2 YNNKEL (reference sequence).

This clonotype was counted a few times. The gene calls are TRBV14 and TRBJ2-1; possibly TRBD1 or TRBD2 for D (5 bases each). Germline values: CDR1 SGHDN, CDR2 FVKESK. V lost 3 bases to trimming and J lost 5 bases, with 11 bases between them. The CDR3 covers 14 residues. Written as DNA, the CDR3 is TGTGCCAGCAGCCACGTCCGGGGCCACAATGAGCAGTTCTTC. Protein: CASSHVRGHNEQFF.

The chain carries TRBV5-5 and TRBJ2-1; D may be TRBD1 or TRBD2 (5 bases each). Germline V CDR1 and CDR2: SGHKS, YYEKEE (reference sequence). V was trimmed by 3 bases and J by 2 bases, leaving 15 bases between them. The CDR3 spans 16 residues. The CDR3 coding sequence is TGTGCCAGCAGCTATGTAGGGACCGGGGCCTACAATGAGCAGTTCTTC. Protein: CASSYVGTGAYNEQFF.

The chain employs TRBV25-1 and TRBJ1-2; 7 positions agree with TRBD1. V dropped 6 bases and J dropped 4; count of bases not matched to a gene: 8. This CDR3 spans 14 amino acids. Germline CDR1 and CDR2: MGHDK and SYGVNS. The CDR3 DNA reads TGTGCCAGCAGGCCGGGACAGTTATTCTATGGCTACACCTTC. The encoded protein is CASRPGQLFYGYTF.

V usage is TRBV29-1 and J usage is TRBJ2-1; maybe TRBD2 (6 bases). CDR3 length equals 15 residues. Trimming stripped 1 base from V and 8 bases from J, with 18 bases between. Per germline, CDR1 SQVTM and CDR2 ANQGSEA. The CDR3 sequence is CSVEGAAGLGDEQFF. CDR3 in DNA: TGCAGCGTTGAAGGAGCAGCGGGCTTGGGGGATGAGCAGTTCTTC.

This clonotype was found a few times. As DNA, the CDR3 is TGCAGTGCTCCGCCCGGGAGGCTCAATGAGCAGTTCTTC. Protein product: CSAPPGRLNEQFF. The chain has TRBV20-1 and TRBJ2-1; 7 bases are a match to TRBD2. Germline V CDR1 and CDR2: DFQATT, SNEGSKA (reference sequence). This CDR3 has 13 residues. The trim removed 5 bases at V and 6 bases at J, leaving 7 bases unmatched.